A selection of T cell receptor beta chains follows, all from one sample in a study of radiation and T cells in renal cell carcinoma. TCRdb keeps only in-frame clones here, not all; method: immunoSEQ multiplex PCR. The sample holds 87,000 or so clones, about 86% seen once. The sample consisted of blood, taken from a patient whose treatment included radiotherapy and nephrectomy. These receptors all come from a man aged 50-59 years with renal cell carcinoma. The CDR3 runs from the conserved cysteine through the conserved F or W. D genes are given only for firm matches. Size is omitted from some rows. Given values are once, few, many or a class for expanded clones.

clone_size	d_call	v_call	cdr3_length	j_call	cdr3_aa	cdr3_nt
few	.	TRBV19	19	TRBJ1-5	CASSILREITLGGNQPQHF	TGTGCCAGTAGTATACTACGCGAAATAACCCTCGGTGGCAATCAGCCCCAGCATTTT
.	TRBD2	TRBV27	12	TRBJ2-1	CASISPGGEQFF	TGTGCCAGCATCTCTCCGGGGGGAGAGCAGTTCTTC
.	.	TRBV4-1	12	TRBJ2-3	CASSQDGHTQYF	TGCGCCAGCAGCCAAGATGGGCATACGCAGTATTTT
.	.	TRBV30	16	TRBJ1-3	CAWSWGHNLSGNTIYF	TGTGCCTGGAGTTGGGGACACAACCTATCTGGAAACACCATATATTTT
.	.	TRBV5-1	16	TRBJ1-1	CASSLDPSPLNTEAFF	TGCGCCAGCAGCTTGGATCCGTCCCCTTTGAACACTGAAGCTTTCTTT
once	.	TRBV6-6	13	TRBJ2-1	CASSLDLYNEQFF	TGTGCCAGCAGTTTGGACTTATACAATGAGCAGTTCTTC
few	.	TRBV4-3	15	TRBJ2-2	CASSLLRWDTGELFF	TGCGCCAGCAGCCTTCTCCGTTGGGACACCGGGGAGCTGTTTTTT
.	TRBD2	TRBV5-4	16	TRBJ2-5	CASSPTSGAFQETQYF	TGTGCCAGCAGCCCGACTAGCGGAGCTTTTCAAGAGACCCAGTACTTC
.	.	TRBV5-4	15	TRBJ1-1	CASSSGPGMNTEAFF	TGTGCCAGCAGCTCTGGGCCGGGAATGAACACTGAAGCTTTCTTT
.	.	TRBV27	13	TRBJ2-3	CASSFGAGDTQYF	.
once	.	TRBV11-2	12	TRBJ1-1	CASSLGQGQAFF	TGTGCCAGCAGCTTAGGACAAGGGCAAGCTTTCTTT
.	.	TRBV5-1	14	TRBJ1-5	CASSEQGLNQPQHF	TGCGCCAGCAGCGAACAGGGACTTAATCAGCCCCAGCATTTT
.	.	TRBV4-2	14	TRBJ2-1	CASSPDQPHNEQFF	TGTGCCAGCAGCCCCGACCAGCCCCACAATGAGCAGTTCTTC
.	.	TRBV30	12	TRBJ2-7	CAWSGATYEQYF	TGTGCCTGGAGTGGAGCAACCTACGAGCAGTACTTC
.	.	TRBV13	12	TRBJ1-1	CASSFGRVEAFF	TGTGCCAGCAGCTTTGGGCGTGTGGAAGCTTTCTTT
.	TRBD2	TRBV4-3	15	TRBJ2-2	CASSQLAGNTGELFF	TGCGCCAGCAGCCAACTAGCGGGGAACACCGGGGAGCTGTTTTTT
.	TRBD1	TRBV28	12	TRBJ1-2	CASAGTDYGYTF	TGTGCCAGCGCCGGGACAGATTATGGCTACACCTTC
few	.	TRBV14	13	TRBJ2-2	CASSPFRGGELFF	TGTGCCAGCAGCCCTTTTCGCGGCGGGGAGCTGTTTTTT
.	TRBD2	TRBV19	15	TRBJ2-1	CASSISGSGHNEQFF	TGTGCCAGTAGTATCAGCGGGAGTGGCCACAATGAGCAGTTCTTC
.	TRBD2	TRBV28	15	TRBJ2-7	CASSFIREVPYEQYF	TGTGCCAGCAGTTTTATCCGGGAGGTCCCCTACGAGCAGTACTTC
.	.	TRBV9	15	TRBJ2-1	CASSLLSSSYNEQFF	TGTGCCAGCAGCCTACTTTCGAGCTCCTACAATGAGCAGTTCTTC
.	.	TRBV5-1	15	TRBJ1-6	CASSFSEQGNSPLHF	TGCGCCAGCAGCTTCAGTGAACAGGGAAATTCACCCCTCCACTTT
.	TRBD1	TRBV9	16	TRBJ2-2	CASSPQLGGRTGELFF	TGTGCCAGCAGCCCTCAGCTAGGGGGCCGGACCGGGGAGCTGTTTTTT
.	.	TRBV9	19	TRBJ1-5	CASSVRFKAGRKLNQPQHF	TGTGCCAGCAGCGTACGGTTTAAGGCAGGGAGGAAGTTGAATCAGCCCCAGCATTTT
few	.	TRBV29-1	11	TRBJ1-1	CSGQRNTEAFF	TGCAGCGGACAGAGGAACACTGAAGCTTTCTTT
.	.	TRBV30	12	TRBJ2-5	CAWSVGAKTQYF	TGTGCCTGGAGTGTGGGGGCTAAGACCCAGTACTTC
.	.	TRBV7-3	15	TRBJ2-1	CASRQPGTPTDEQFF	TGTGCCAGCAGACAACCCGGGACTCCCACCGATGAGCAGTTCTTC
once	.	TRBV5-1	13	TRBJ2-5	CASSREESETQYF	TGCGCCAGCAGCCGAGAGGAATCCGAGACCCAGTACTTC
.	TRBD2	TRBV6-1	15	TRBJ2-3	CASSSTSGRADTQYF	TGTGCCAGCAGCTCGACTAGCGGGAGGGCAGATACGCAGTATTTT
.	.	TRBV14	13	TRBJ1-1	CASQRQQNTEAFF	TGTGCCAGTCAAAGACAGCAGAACACTGAAGCTTTCTTT
.	.	TRBV19	12	TRBJ1-2	CASSLRSYGYTF	TGTGCCAGTAGTCTACGTTCCTATGGCTACACCTTC
.	.	TRBV5-1	12	TRBJ2-5	CASSPRGETQYF	TGCGCCAGCAGTCCTAGGGGTGAGACCCAGTACTTC
few	TRBD1	TRBV30	15	TRBJ1-2	CAWSVQGVTNYGYTF	TGTGCCTGGAGTGTACAGGGGGTTACTAACTATGGCTACACCTTC
.	.	TRBV19	13	TRBJ2-3	CASGGGFTDTQYF	TGTGCCTCGGGCGGGGGCTTCACAGATACGCAGTATTTT
once	.	TRBV7-9	15	TRBJ1-4	CASRLSGITGEKLFF	TGTGCCAGCAGGCTTAGCGGGATCACGGGGGAAAAACTGTTTTTT
.	TRBD2	TRBV11-2	17	TRBJ2-3	CASSFWTSASSTDTQYF	TGTGCCAGCAGCTTCTGGACTAGCGCATCTAGCACAGATACGCAGTATTTT
.	TRBD1	TRBV19	15	TRBJ1-5	CASRGTANSNQPQHF	TGTGCCAGCAGAGGGACAGCTAATAGCAATCAGCCCCAGCATTTT
.	.	TRBV9	14	TRBJ2-7	CASSVDTVPYEQYF	TGTGCCAGCAGCGTAGACACAGTTCCCTACGAGCAGTACTTC
.	TRBD1	TRBV5-1	13	TRBJ2-7	CASRAGTGGEQYF	TGCGCCAGCAGGGCCGGGACAGGGGGTGAGCAGTACTTC
.	TRBD1	TRBV7-3	16	TRBJ2-2	CASSYPGQSRTGELFF	TGTGCCAGCAGCTACCCGGGACAGAGCCGCACCGGGGAGCTGTTTTTT
.	TRBD2	TRBV4-2	16	TRBJ2-5	CASSPLEVAGEETQYF	TGTGCCAGCAGCCCCCTCGAGGTAGCGGGGGAAGAGACCCAGTACTTC
.	TRBD1	TRBV7-2	16	TRBJ2-7	CASSVTGVPSTYEQYF	TGTGCCAGCAGCGTCACAGGGGTCCCCTCCACCTACGAGCAGTACTTC
.	.	TRBV2	15	TRBJ1-6	CASRGRSSYNSPLHF	TGTGCCAGCAGAGGTAGAAGCTCCTATAATTCACCCCTCCACTTT
.	TRBD1	TRBV30	15	TRBJ2-2	CAWSAGTGGPGELFF	TGTGCCTGGAGTGCGGGGACAGGGGGCCCCGGGGAGCTGTTTTTT
few	TRBD2	TRBV7-7	16	TRBJ2-5	CASSLIAGGPWETQYF	TGTGCTAGCAGCTTAATAGCGGGAGGGCCATGGGAGACCCAGTACTTC
.	.	TRBV30	13	TRBJ2-1	CASPSVGYNEQFF	TGTGCCTCCCCCTCAGTAGGGTACAATGAGCAGTTCTTC
.	.	TRBV6-1	12	TRBJ1-5	CASSQTGQPQHF	TGTGCCAGCAGCCAGACGGGGCAGCCCCAGCATTTT
.	.	TRBV4-2	14	TRBJ1-5	CASSQEGPTQPQHF	TGTGCCAGCAGCCAAGAGGGGCCCACCCAGCCCCAGCATTTT